A selection of T cell receptor beta chains follows, all from one sample in a study of blood T cell repertoires in COVID-19. Clones were read by immunoSEQ multiplex PCR, and TCRdb kept only the in-frame ones, dropping some. The sample has approximately 480,000 clones; 89% are singletons. Sequencing was carried out using peripheral blood. All receptors come from a man between 18 and 29 years old with COVID-19, enrolled during active disease. CDR3s include the opening cysteine and the closing phenylalanine or tryptophan. Fields, in order: V gene, CDR3 length, clone size, D gene, J gene, CDR3 protein, CDR3 DNA. The D gene is left open where the match is weak. A row's size may be missing; if present it is once, few, many or a size class.

TRBV6-2/TRBV6-3,12,.,.,TRBJ1-2,CASSLGLYGYTF,TGTGCCAGCAGTCTGGGACTCTATGGCTACACCTTC
TRBV25-1,17,.,TRBD2,TRBJ2-5,CASSEQRRASGQETQYF,TGTGCCAGCAGTGAACAGCGCCGGGCTAGCGGACAAGAGACCCAGTACTTC
TRBV6-5,14,.,.,TRBJ2-4,CASSLQGRRNIQYF,TGTGCCAGCAGCCTACAGGGTAGGCGGAACATTCAGTACTTC
TRBV6-4,14,.,.,TRBJ2-1,CASSDWSGRGEQFF,TGTGCCAGCAGTGACTGGTCAGGGCGGGGTGAGCAGTTCTTC
TRBV3-1/TRBV3-2,13,.,.,TRBJ2-1,CASSQNSRNEQFF,TGTGCCAGCAGCCAAAATAGCCGCAATGAGCAGTTCTTC
TRBV2,13,.,TRBD1,TRBJ1-1,CASSPDRATEAFF,TGTGCCAGCAGCCCGGACAGGGCCACTGAAGCTTTCTTT
TRBV30,14,once,.,TRBJ2-3,CAWSAYLGTDTQYF,TGTGCCTGGAGCGCATACCTAGGCACAGATACGCAGTATTTT
TRBV19,14,.,.,TRBJ2-2,CATTAILTTGELFF,TGTGCCACGACAGCCATCCTGACCACCGGGGAGCTGTTTTTT
TRBV2,16,.,TRBD1,TRBJ1-3,CASSDGQGIARNTIYF,TGTGCCAGCAGTGACGGACAGGGGATTGCGCGAAACACCATATATTTT
TRBV6-4,14,.,TRBD1,TRBJ2-7,CASSGTGLVYEQYF,TGTGCCAGCAGTGGGACAGGGTTGGTCTACGAGCAGTACTTC